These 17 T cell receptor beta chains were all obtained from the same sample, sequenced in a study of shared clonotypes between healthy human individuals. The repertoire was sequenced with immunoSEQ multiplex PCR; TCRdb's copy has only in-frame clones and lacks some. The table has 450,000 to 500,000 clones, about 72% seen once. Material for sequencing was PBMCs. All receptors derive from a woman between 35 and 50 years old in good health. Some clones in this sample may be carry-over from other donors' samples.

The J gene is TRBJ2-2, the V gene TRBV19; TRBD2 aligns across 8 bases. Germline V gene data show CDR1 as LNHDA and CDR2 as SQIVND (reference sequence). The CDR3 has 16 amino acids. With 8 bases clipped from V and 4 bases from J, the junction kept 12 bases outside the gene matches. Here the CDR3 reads CASVGGGTPFTGELFF. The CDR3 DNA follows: TGTGCCAGTGTCGGCGGGGGGACACCTTTCACCGGGGAGCTGTTTTTT.

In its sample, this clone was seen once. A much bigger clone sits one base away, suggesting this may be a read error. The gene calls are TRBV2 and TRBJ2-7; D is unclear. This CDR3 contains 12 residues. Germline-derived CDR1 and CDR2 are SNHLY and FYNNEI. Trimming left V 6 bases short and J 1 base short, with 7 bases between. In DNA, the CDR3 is TGTGCCAGCAGGGCCAGGTCCTACGAGCAGTACTTC. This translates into CASRARSYEQYF.

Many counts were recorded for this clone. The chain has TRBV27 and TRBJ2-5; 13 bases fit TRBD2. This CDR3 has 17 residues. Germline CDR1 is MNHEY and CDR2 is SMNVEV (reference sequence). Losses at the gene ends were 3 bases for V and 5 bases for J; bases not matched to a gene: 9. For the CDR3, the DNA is TGTGCCAGCAGTTTGAGCAGACTAGCGGGAGGCGGGGAGACCCAGTACTTC. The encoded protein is CASSLSRLAGGGETQYF.

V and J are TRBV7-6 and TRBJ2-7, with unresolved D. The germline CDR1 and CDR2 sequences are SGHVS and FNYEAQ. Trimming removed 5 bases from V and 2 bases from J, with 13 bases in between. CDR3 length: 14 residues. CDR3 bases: TGTGCCAGCAGCCCCCAAACAGTAGCCTACGAGCAGTACTTC. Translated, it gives CASSPQTVAYEQYF.

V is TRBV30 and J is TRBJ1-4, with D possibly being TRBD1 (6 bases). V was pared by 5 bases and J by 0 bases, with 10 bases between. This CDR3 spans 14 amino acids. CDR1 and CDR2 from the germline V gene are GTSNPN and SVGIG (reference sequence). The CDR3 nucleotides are TGTGCCTGGGCCAGGGGCACAACTAATGAAAAACTGTTTTTT. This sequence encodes CAWARGTTNEKLFF. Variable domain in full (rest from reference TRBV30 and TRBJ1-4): SQTIHQWPATLVQPVGSPLSLECTVEGTSNPNLYWYRQAAGRGLQLLFYSVGIGQISSEVPQNLSASRPQDRQFILSSKKLLLSDSGFYLCAWARGTTNEKLFFGSGTQLSVL.

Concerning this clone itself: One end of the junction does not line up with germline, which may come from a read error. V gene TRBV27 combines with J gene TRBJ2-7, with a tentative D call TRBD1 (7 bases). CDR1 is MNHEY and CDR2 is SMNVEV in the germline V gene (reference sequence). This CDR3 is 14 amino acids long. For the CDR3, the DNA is TGTGCCAGCAGTTTAGGCAGGGGGACTTACGTGCAGTACTTC. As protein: CASSLGRGTYVQYF.

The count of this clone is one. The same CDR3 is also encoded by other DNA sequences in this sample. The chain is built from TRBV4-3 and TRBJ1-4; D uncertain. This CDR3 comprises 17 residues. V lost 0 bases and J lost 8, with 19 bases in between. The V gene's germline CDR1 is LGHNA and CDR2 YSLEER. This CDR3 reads CASSQDLGNPAGEKLFF. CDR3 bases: TGCGCCAGCAGCCAAGATTTGGGCAACCCGGCGGGGGAAAAACTGTTTTTT.

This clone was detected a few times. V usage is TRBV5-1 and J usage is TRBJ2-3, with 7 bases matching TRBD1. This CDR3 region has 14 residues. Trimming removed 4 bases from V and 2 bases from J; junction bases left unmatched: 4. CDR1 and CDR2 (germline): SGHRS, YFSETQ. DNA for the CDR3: TGCGCCAGCAGCCCGGGACAGACCACAGATACGCAGTATTTT. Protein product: CASSPGQTTDTQYF. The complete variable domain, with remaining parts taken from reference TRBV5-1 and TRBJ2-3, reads KAGVTQTPRYLIKTRGQQVTLSCSPISGHRSVSWYQQTPGQGLQFLFEYFSETQRNKGNFPGRFSGRQFSNSRSEMNVSTLELGDSALYLCASSPGQTTDTQYFGPGTRLTVL.

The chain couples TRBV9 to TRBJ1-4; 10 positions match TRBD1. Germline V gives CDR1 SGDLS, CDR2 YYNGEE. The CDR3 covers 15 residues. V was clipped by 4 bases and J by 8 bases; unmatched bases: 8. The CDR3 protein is CASSPGTGVGEKLFF. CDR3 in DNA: TGTGCCAGCAGCCCTGGGACAGGGGTTGGGGAAAAACTGTTTTTT.

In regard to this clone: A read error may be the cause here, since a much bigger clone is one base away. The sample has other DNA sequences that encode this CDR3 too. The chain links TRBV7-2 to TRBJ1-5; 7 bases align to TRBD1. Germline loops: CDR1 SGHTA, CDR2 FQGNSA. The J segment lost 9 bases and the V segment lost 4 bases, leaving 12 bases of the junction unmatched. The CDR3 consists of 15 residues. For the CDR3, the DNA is TGTGCCAGCAGCTACGACAGGGTACAAGGGGGGCCCCAGCATTTT. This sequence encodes CASSYDRVQGGPQHF.

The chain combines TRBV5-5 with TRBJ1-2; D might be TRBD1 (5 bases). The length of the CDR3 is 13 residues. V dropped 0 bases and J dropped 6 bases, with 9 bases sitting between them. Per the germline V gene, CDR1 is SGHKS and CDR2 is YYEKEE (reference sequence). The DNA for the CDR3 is TGTGCCAGCAGCTTGGTGTCGGGGGATGGCTACACCTTC. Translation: CASSLVSGDGYTF.

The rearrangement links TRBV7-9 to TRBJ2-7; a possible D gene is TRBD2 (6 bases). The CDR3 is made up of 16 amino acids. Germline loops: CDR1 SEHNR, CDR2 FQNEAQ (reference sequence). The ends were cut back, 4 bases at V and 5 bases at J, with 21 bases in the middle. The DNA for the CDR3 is TGTGCCAGCAGCTCCATCCGGGGGAGAGTGCCAAACGAGCAGTACTTC. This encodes CASSSIRGRVPNEQYF.

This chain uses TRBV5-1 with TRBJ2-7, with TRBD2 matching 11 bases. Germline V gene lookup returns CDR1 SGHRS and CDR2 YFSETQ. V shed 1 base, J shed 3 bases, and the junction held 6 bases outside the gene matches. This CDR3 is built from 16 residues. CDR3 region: CASSLMGGTSGYEQYF. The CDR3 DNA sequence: TGCGCCAGCAGCTTGATGGGGGGGACTAGCGGCTACGAGCAGTACTTC.

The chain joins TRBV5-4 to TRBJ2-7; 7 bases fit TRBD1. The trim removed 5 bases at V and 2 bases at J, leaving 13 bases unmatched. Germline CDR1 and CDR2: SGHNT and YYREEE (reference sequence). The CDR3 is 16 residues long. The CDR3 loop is CASSYRQGGSPYEQYF. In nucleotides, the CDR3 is TGTGCCAGCAGTTATAGACAGGGTGGGTCGCCCTACGAGCAGTACTTC.

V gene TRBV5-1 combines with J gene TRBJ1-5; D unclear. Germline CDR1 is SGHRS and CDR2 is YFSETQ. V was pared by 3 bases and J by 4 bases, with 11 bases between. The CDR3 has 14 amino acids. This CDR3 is CASSYAPGNQPQHF. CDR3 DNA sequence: TGCGCCAGCAGCTACGCCCCGGGAAATCAGCCCCAGCATTTT.

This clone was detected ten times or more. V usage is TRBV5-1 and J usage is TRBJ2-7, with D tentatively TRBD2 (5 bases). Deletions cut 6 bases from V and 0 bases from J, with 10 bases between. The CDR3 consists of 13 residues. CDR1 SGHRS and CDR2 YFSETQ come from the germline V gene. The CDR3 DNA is TGCGCCAGCAAAGCCGGGGTCTCCTACGAGCAGTACTTC. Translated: CASKAGVSYEQYF.

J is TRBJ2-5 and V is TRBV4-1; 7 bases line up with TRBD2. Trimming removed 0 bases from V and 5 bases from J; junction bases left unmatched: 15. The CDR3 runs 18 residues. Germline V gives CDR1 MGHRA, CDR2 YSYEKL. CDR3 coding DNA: TGCGCCAGCAGCCAAGATAGTGCTAGCGGAACCTCGGGGGAGACCCAGTACTTC. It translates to CASSQDSASGTSGETQYF.